This T cell receptor (beta chain) comes out of a study of T cells in Graves' hyperthyroidism and ophthalmopathy. Study-wide points: The model predicted ophthalmopathy a median around 6.5 months before onset.

Each person with ophthalmopathy scored at least 3 on the Clinical Activity Score, reached NOSPECS grade 4 or higher, and had been ill under 3 months. Diagnoses used clinical symptoms, serum thyroxine and TRAb, thyroid ultrasound and orbital computed tomography. The investigators amplified TCR beta CDR3 regions from RNA transcripts. The HTBI primer set drove a first-round RT-PCR of the TCR CDR3. TCRdb re-analysed the multiplex PCR reads in MiXCR, keeping a single row per CDR3 protein. Here the sample spans about 520,000 distinct CDR3 sequences, 24% being singletons. The CDR3 contains 14 residues. Germline-derived CDR1 and CDR2 are MNHEY and SVGEGT. V trimming: 6 bases; J trimming: 0 bases; junction bases outside the gene matches: 4. This clonotype was detected many times. The antigen remains undetermined.

The chain recombines TRBV6-2 or TRBV6-3 with TRBJ1-1, with TRBD1 identical over 7 bases. This clonotype was sampled from a woman in her thirties with Graves' ophthalmopathy. Input material: blood. DNA for the CDR3: TGTGCCAGCAGCGAACAGGGGATGAACACTGAAGCTTTCTTT. Amino acid sequence: CASSEQGMNTEAFF.